Sequencing of this TCR beta chain was carried out in a study of T cell responses to AZD1222 COVID-19 vaccine. Clones were sequenced by immunoSEQ multiplex PCR, and TCRdb holds only the in-frame ones, with some missing. Of around 150,000 clones listed, 92% are singletons. Study-wide findings and caveats: The study reported that nearly half of spike-specific TCRs target unmutated variant regions.

The CDR3 is 12 residues long. CDR1 and CDR2 from the germline V gene are SEHNR and FQNEAQ (reference sequence). The V segment lost 5 bases and the J segment 8 bases; nucleotides outside the gene matches: 4. As to this clone: Its specificity is unknown.

The chain employs TRBV7-9 and TRBJ1-1, with TRBD1 matching over 8 bases. Sequenced material: peripheral blood, taken on day 0 of AZD1222 vaccination. The sequence was obtained from an adult in good health. In DNA, the CDR3 is TGTGCCAGCAGCCGACAGGGGTGGGAAGCTTTCTTT. Translation: CASSRQGWEAFF.